The present entry profiles one TCR beta chain with its context. Its antigen is not known. The read ends 3 residues before the CDR3 terminus; that terminus is restored from the germline J gene. Control and CVID samples contributed equal amounts of genomic DNA. Profiled with immunoSEQ multiplex PCR; TCRdb holds only in-frame clones, not every one. The sample data list 7,500 to 9,500 clones. This sample is part of a study of T cell clonality in common variable immunodeficiency. Notes on the study in general: CVID subjects had higher TCRbeta clonality than healthy controls, most marked in about a third. Fewer deletions and N-nucleotide insertions were reportedly seen in common variable immunodeficiency TCR beta sequences.

CVID meant reduced serum IgG, IgA and/or IgM plus specific antibody deficiency. Germline CDR1 KGHSH, CDR2 LQKENI. The CDR3 contains 17 residues. Unmatched junction bases numbered 8, after V lost 5 bases and J lost 0 bases. The rearrangement links TRBV18 to TRBJ1-4, with TRBD1 matching 8 bases. The sequence was obtained from a human donor with common variable immunodeficiency. The sequencing sample was made of peripheral blood mononuclear cells. The CDR3 here is CASSKAGTGTTNEKLFF. CDR3 DNA, as far as it was read: TGTGCCAGCTCAAAAGCCGGGACAGGTACAACTAATGAAAAA.